These 26 T cell receptor beta chains were all obtained from the same sample, sequenced in a study of blood T cells in healthy people across ages. Next came a second PCR, run for roughly 6 to 11 cycles, which used a sample-barcoded 5' primer along with a J-beta primer mix. TCRdb re-called the 5' RACE reads through MiXCR, storing one row per CDR3 protein. The profile shows over 1,300,000 distinct CDR3 sequences, approximately 59% of them singletons. The sequenced material came from blood. The source is a man aged 18 to 29 in good health.

The table lists this clonotype with a count of one. The chain carries TRBV27 and TRBJ1-1, with unresolved D. Trimming left V 4 bases short and J 11 bases short, with 29 bases between. The CDR3 extends over 17 amino acids. Germline CDR1 and CDR2: MNHEY and SMNVEV (reference sequence). This CDR3 reads CASSSPSRRGLAGGAFF. CDR3 nucleotides: TGTGCCAGCAGTTCCCCATCCCGGCGCGGTCTTGCGGGTGGGGCTTTCTTT.

Comment on this clonotype: One junction end does not reproduce the germline sequence, and a read error may be involved. The rearrangement uses TRBV12-3 or TRBV12-4 and TRBJ2-2; no firm D call. This CDR3 has 13 amino acids. CDR3 amino acids: CASSLGYTRELFF. The CDR3 nucleotides read TGTGCCAGCAGTTTGGGCTACACCAGGGAGCTGTTTTTT.

This clonotype has a handful of counts. The chain is built from TRBV11-2 and TRBJ2-5, with D uncertain. Looked up from germline, CDR1 is SGHAT and CDR2 is FQNNGV. Trimming shortened V by 2 bases and J by 4 bases, and 8 bases separated the two germline ends. The CDR3 is 13 residues long. The CDR3 is CASSLKVVETQYF. The CDR3 region has the DNA TGTGCCAGCAGCTTAAAGGTGGTAGAGACCCAGTACTTC.

This clonotype has a handful of counts. The chain links TRBV7-9 to TRBJ2-6; no reliable D call. V was cut by 5 bases and J by 1 base, with 12 bases left in between. CDR1 is SEHNR and CDR2 is FQNEAQ in the germline V gene (reference sequence). This CDR3 is 16 amino acids long. The CDR3 DNA sequence: TGTGCCAGCAGCGACGGTTGGCAGTCTGGGGCCAACGTCCTGACTTTC. This gives the protein CASSDGWQSGANVLTF.

This clonotype was detected only a few times. The chain couples TRBV5-5 to TRBJ2-7; D is perhaps TRBD2 (5 bases). V gave up 0 bases and J gave up 0 bases, with 13 bases separating them. CDR1 and CDR2 from the germline V gene are SGHKS and YYEKEE (reference sequence). This CDR3 is built from 16 residues. This CDR3 is CASSLADNGVSYEQYF. CDR3 in DNA: TGTGCCAGCAGCTTGGCCGACAACGGGGTCTCCTACGAGCAGTACTTC.

This clonotype has a handful of counts. This chain connects TRBV27 to TRBJ2-7; D unclear. TRBJ2-5 explains the end of the DNA better; the J call may be wrong. This CDR3 contains 13 residues. CDR1 and CDR2 (germline): MNHEY, SMNVEV (reference sequence). This CDR3 is CASSRLTQETQYF. In DNA, the CDR3 is TGTGCCAGCAGTCGCCTTACCCAAGAGACCCAGTACTTC.

The chain employs TRBV10-3 and TRBJ2-7; TRBD2 is a possible D gene (5 bases). V lost 3 bases, J lost 3 bases, and 9 bases lay in between. The CDR3 consists of 13 residues. Germline lookup yields CDR1 ENHRY and CDR2 SYGVKD. CDR3 sequence (DNA): TGTGCCATCAGTGAACTCCGGGGCTACGAGCAGTACTTC. It is translated as CAISELRGYEQYF.

A few counts support this clonotype. DNA for the CDR3: TGCAGTGCTAGCCTACTCAGGGAAGCTTTCTTT. Amino acids: CSASLLREAFF. The genes are TRBV20-1 and TRBJ1-1, with D uncertain. Per germline, CDR1 DFQATT and CDR2 SNEGSKA (reference sequence). The CDR3 extends over 11 amino acids. V lost 3 bases to trimming and J lost 8 bases, with 10 bases between them.

This chain links TRBV12-3 or TRBV12-4 with TRBJ1-1; 10 nucleotides agree with TRBD1. There are 15 residues in the CDR3. Trimming at V came to 6 bases and at J to 4 bases, leaving 8 bases not matched to a gene. The CDR3 DNA sequence: TGTGCCAGCAGCCCGACAGGGGGCTTAGGCACTGAAGCTTTCTTT. Protein sequence: CASSPTGGLGTEAFF.

Note on this clonotype: An end of the junction does not agree with germline; a read error may underlie this. This rearrangement joins TRBV7-2 to TRBJ2-1; TRBD2 agrees at 7 bases. The J call is uncertain, as TRBJ2-7 better fits the DNA end. Germline V gene data show CDR1 as SGHTA and CDR2 as FQGNSA. The CDR3 covers 16 residues. The CDR3 reads CASSLAFSGLYNEQYF. CDR3 in DNA: TGTGCCAGCAGCCTAGCCTTTAGCGGGCTGTACAATGAGCAGTACTTC.

This clonotype was detected only once. The chain couples TRBV20-1 to TRBJ1-1, with D unclear. Trimming took off 5 bases at V and 3 bases at J, with 16 bases between the two ends. CDR1 DFQATT and CDR2 SNEGSKA come from the germline V gene (reference sequence). The CDR3 loop spans 14 amino acids. The CDR3 loop is CSAYFRAVDTEAFF. The CDR3 nucleotides read TGCAGTGCTTACTTTCGGGCGGTGGACACTGAAGCTTTCTTT.

This chain connects TRBV28 to TRBJ1-2; 9 nucleotides align to TRBD1. The CDR3 is 15 residues long. V lost 7 bases, J lost 5 bases, and 11 bases stayed unmatched. Per germline, CDR1 MDHEN and CDR2 SYDVKM. CDR3 residues: CASTVVRTGDYGYTF. The CDR3 region has the DNA TGTGCCAGCACAGTCGTCCGGACAGGGGATTATGGCTACACCTTC.

V gene TRBV25-1 combines with J gene TRBJ1-6; unclear D gene. The CDR3 has 14 residues. Deletions cut 3 bases from V and 4 bases from J, with 7 bases between. Germline lookup yields CDR1 MGHDK and CDR2 SYGVNS. As DNA, the CDR3 is TGTGCCAGCAGTGAGGACCCTTATAATTCACCCCTCCACTTT. Protein sequence: CASSEDPYNSPLHF.

CDR3 protein: CSVEAVQGEYGYTF. The CDR3 region has the DNA TGCAGCGTTGAAGCCGTGCAGGGAGAGTATGGCTACACCTTC. The chain couples TRBV29-1 to TRBJ1-2; TRBD1 might be the D (5 bases). CDR1 SQVTM and CDR2 ANQGSEA come from the germline V gene. V was pared by 1 base and J by 5 bases, with 14 bases between. The CDR3 extends over 14 amino acids.

This clonotype has just a few counts. The chain carries TRBV20-1 and TRBJ2-1; D possibly uses TRBD1 or TRBD2 (5 bases each). Germline V gives CDR1 DFQATT, CDR2 SNEGSKA (reference sequence). This CDR3 spans 12 amino acids. V was cut by 6 bases and J by 4 bases, with 10 bases left in between. CDR3 residues: CSAWDLYNEQFF. The CDR3 region has the DNA TGCAGTGCCTGGGACCTTTACAATGAGCAGTTCTTC.

This clonotype was seen once. This chain's CDR3 is CASSQGSGGVEKLFF. In DNA form, the CDR3 reads TGCGCCAGCAGCCAAGGTTCAGGGGGGGTAGAAAAACTGTTTTTT. The rearrangement uses TRBV4-3 and TRBJ1-4; 7 nucleotides line up with TRBD1. Looked up from germline, CDR1 is LGHNA and CDR2 is YSLEER. The CDR3 contains 15 residues. V trimming: 1 base; J trimming: 8 bases; junction bases outside the gene matches: 7.

This clonotype turned up a few times. The chain combines TRBV25-1 with TRBJ2-1; 8 bases fit TRBD1. From germline, CDR1 is MGHDK and CDR2 SYGVNS. V was clipped by 7 bases and J by 4 bases; unmatched bases: 6. CDR3 length: 14 residues. The CDR3 is CASTRTGLYNEQFF. Here the CDR3 DNA reads TGTGCCAGCACCCGGACAGGGTTATACAATGAGCAGTTCTTC. Based on the CDR3 plus reference TRBV25-1 and TRBJ2-1, the full variable domain is EADIYQTPRYLVIGTGKKITLECSQTMGHDKMYWYQQDPGMELHLIHYSYGVNSTEKGDLSSESTVSRIRTEHFPLTLESARPSHTSQYLCASTRTGLYNEQFFGPGTRLTVL.

The rearrangement joins TRBV15 to TRBJ2-3; 8 bases line up with TRBD1. This CDR3 contains 14 residues. The germline V gene encodes CDR1 LNHNV and CDR2 YYDKDF (reference sequence). V lost 3 bases and J lost 6; bases outside the gene matches: 5. The CDR3 region is CATSRTGTGDTQYF. Written as DNA, the CDR3 is TGTGCCACCAGCAGGACGGGGACAGGTGATACGCAGTATTTT.

The gene calls are TRBV10-3 and TRBJ1-2; tentative D call: TRBD1 (6 bases). Trimming shortened V by 3 bases and J by 4 bases, and 9 bases separated the two germline ends. This CDR3 comprises 13 residues. Per germline, CDR1 ENHRY and CDR2 SYGVKD. The CDR3 region has the DNA TGTGCCATCAGTGATACAGGGAGCTATGGCTACACCTTC. This codes for CAISDTGSYGYTF.

This clonotype was observed a handful of times. The chain has TRBV12-3 or TRBV12-4 and TRBJ2-7; 10 bases fit TRBD1. This CDR3 is 14 amino acids long. The V gene end was trimmed by 3 bases and the J gene end by 7 bases; junction bases not matched to a gene: 6. The CDR3 coding sequence is TGTGCCAGCAGTTTGGGGACAGGGGATCGAGAGCAGTACTTC. It specifies CASSLGTGDREQYF.

This clonotype has only a few counts. J is TRBJ2-6 and V is TRBV12-3 or TRBV12-4; D is unclear. This CDR3 has 15 residues. V lost 6 bases and J 1 base, leaving 10 bases between the germline ends. The CDR3 is CASSPLASGANVLTF. The CDR3 DNA sequence: TGTGCCAGCAGCCCGCTTGCATCTGGGGCCAACGTCCTGACTTTC.

This clonotype was seen a few times. V gene TRBV5-1 combines with J gene TRBJ2-1, with 14 positions matching TRBD2. Per the germline V gene, CDR1 is SGHRS and CDR2 is YFSETQ. Trimming removed 3 bases from V and 5 bases from J; junction bases left unmatched: 1. The CDR3 is 15 amino acids. CDR3 DNA: TGCGCCAGCAGCTCGGGACTAGCGGGAGACAATGAGCAGTTCTTC. Its translation is CASSSGLAGDNEQFF. The full variable domain, with the rest looked up from reference TRBV5-1 and TRBJ2-1, is KAGVTQTPRYLIKTRGQQVTLSCSPISGHRSVSWYQQTPGQGLQFLFEYFSETQRNKGNFPGRFSGRQFSNSRSEMNVSTLELGDSALYLCASSSGLAGDNEQFFGPGTRLTVL.

The chain combines TRBV5-1 with TRBJ2-4; D tentatively reads TRBD1 or TRBD2 (5 bases each). Trimming cost V 0 bases and J 6 bases, with 19 bases left between them. The length of the CDR3 is 17 residues. CDR1 SGHRS and CDR2 YFSETQ come from the germline V gene. For the CDR3, the DNA is TGCGCCAGCAGCTTGGGGCAGGTTAATACTGGGGGAAACATTCAGTACTTC. It yields the protein CASSLGQVNTGGNIQYF. Full variable domain (missing parts from reference TRBV5-1 and TRBJ2-4): KAGVTQTPRYLIKTRGQQVTLSCSPISGHRSVSWYQQTPGQGLQFLFEYFSETQRNKGNFPGRFSGRQFSNSRSEMNVSTLELGDSALYLCASSLGQVNTGGNIQYFGAGTRLSVL.

V is TRBV4-1 and J is TRBJ2-5; D is unresolved. Per germline, CDR1 MGHRA and CDR2 YSYEKL. Trimming removed 1 base from V and 0 bases from J, with 9 bases in between. CDR3 length: 15 residues. CDR3 bases: TGCGCCAGCAGCCAAGTCTGGGTAAACCAAGAGACCCAGTACTTC. Its translation is CASSQVWVNQETQYF.

With respect to this clonotype: This is likely a read error, given that the CDR3 carries no conserved phenylalanine or tryptophan at its end. The V gene is TRBV10-3, the J gene TRBJ2-6; D ambiguous. With 0 bases removed from V and 0 bases from J, the gap between germline ends came to 9 bases. Germline V gives CDR1 ENHRY, CDR2 SYGVKD. The CDR3 consists of 17 residues. The CDR3 DNA reads as TGTGCCATCAGTGAGTCGAAGGGTTACTCTGGGGCCAACGTCCTGACTGTC. It translates to CAISESKGYSGANVLTV.

This clonotype was found many times. The rearrangement uses TRBV15 and TRBJ1-2, with D tentatively TRBD1 (5 bases). The CDR3 sequence is 13 residues long. In germline, CDR1 is LNHNV, CDR2 YYDKDF (reference sequence). V was trimmed by 7 bases and J by 6 bases, leaving 15 bases between them. The DNA for the CDR3 is TGTGCCACCACTCAGACAGAGACTGATGGCTACACCTTC. Protein product: CATTQTETDGYTF.